This TCR beta chain was observed in a study of T cell responses to AZD1222 COVID-19 vaccine. Findings and limits, study-wide: At study baseline, merely five or six AZD1222 recipients were seropositive.

About this clone: The target antigen is unknown.

The assay was immunoSEQ multiplex PCR, and TCRdb's table has in-frame clones only and misses some. The sample has around 99,000 clones; 90% to 95% are singletons. Material: peripheral blood, obtained 28 days after the second AZD1222 dose. This sequence originates from an adult who received the AZD1222 COVID-19 vaccine.

Here the CDR3 DNA reads TGTGCCAGCAGCTTATCTTTTGGTCCCAATCAGCCCCAGCATTTT. This gives the protein CASSLSFGPNQPQHF. The chain has TRBV7-2 and TRBJ1-5; no definite D call. CDR1 is SGHTA and CDR2 is FQGNSA in the germline V gene. Trimming pared 2 bases from V and 3 bases from J, leaving 11 bases between. The CDR3 is made up of 15 amino acids.